This TCR beta chain was obtained from a study of T cell responses to AZD1222 COVID-19 vaccine. The study, taken as a whole, reports: Unmutated variant regions are reportedly targeted by nearly half of spike-specific TCRs. Once two AZD1222 doses were given, Spike-specific TCR breadth and depth went up. The donors showed a predominance of white British ancestry and of females, with possible underestimation of clonal diversity.

Turning to this clone: The antigen remains unidentified.

Data came from immunoSEQ multiplex PCR; TCRdb stores just in-frame clones and leaves some out. The repertoire holds 150,000 to 200,000 clones, with about 90% as singletons. The germline gives CDR1 SGHRS, CDR2 YFSETQ. The CDR3 runs to 14 residues. The V end lost 1 base, the J end lost 6 bases, and 10 bases lay between the germline ends. This clonotype was sampled from an adult in good health. Sequencing used peripheral blood, obtained on day 0 of AZD1222 vaccination. The rearrangement links TRBV5-1 to TRBJ2-2, with D uncertain. The CDR3 DNA reads TGCGCCAGCAGCTTGATGCAGATAGCCGGGGAGCTGTTTTTT. The encoded protein is CASSLMQIAGELFF. Filled out from reference TRBV5-1 and TRBJ2-2, the complete variable domain reads KAGVTQTPRYLIKTRGQQVTLSCSPISGHRSVSWYQQTPGQGLQFLFEYFSETQRNKGNFPGRFSGRQFSNSRSEMNVSTLELGDSALYLCASSLMQIAGELFFGEGSRLTVL.